The 8 T cell receptor beta chains below were found in one sample sequenced in a study of T cells in Graves' hyperthyroidism and ophthalmopathy (dated by TCRdb to between 2017 and 2020). The library came from multiplex PCR. Sequencing instrument: Illumina HiSeq 2000. The TCR beta CDR3 regions were amplified from RNA transcripts. The TCR CDR3 was subjected to a first round of RT-PCR using the HTBI primer set and the Qiagen OneStep RT-PCR kit. The raw public data were reprocessed by TCRdb itself: fastp quality trimming at Q25, MiXCR clonotype calling, in-frame beta chains only. Each record represents a unique CDR3 protein, reported with the most common genes and DNA among its rows. Counted in this sample were about 52,000 distinct CDR3 sequences; approximately 48% of them appeared once. In total, the top ten clones hold about a tenth of the sample. Sequencing used blood. The source of these receptors is a woman between 50 and 59 years old with Graves' ophthalmopathy.

With respect to this clonotype: Because it lacks the conserved phenylalanine or tryptophan at the end, this CDR3 is likely a read error. This chain uses TRBV7-9 with TRBJ2-3; D is tentatively TRBD1 or TRBD2 (5 bases each). CDR1 and CDR2 from the germline V gene are SEHNR and FQNEAQ (reference sequence). The CDR3 is made up of 15 amino acids. Trimming took off 7 bases at V and 4 bases at J, with 18 bases between the two ends. The DNA for the CDR3 is TGTGCCAGCAACCCGGGACCAGCGTTGTCAGATACGCAGTATTGT. It is translated as CASNPGPALSDTQYC.

This clonotype came up many times. A read error may be the cause here, since a much bigger clone is one base away. This rearrangement joins TRBV15 to TRBJ1-6; D is uncertain. Germline V gene lookup returns CDR1 LNHNV and CDR2 YYDKDF (reference sequence). The CDR3 is 12 residues long. The ends were cut back, 0 bases at V and 12 bases at J, with 6 bases in the middle. The CDR3 is CATSREVGPLHF. The DNA of the CDR3 is TGTGCCACCAGCAGAGAGGTGGGACCCCTCCACTTT. The complete variable domain, with remaining parts taken from reference TRBV15 and TRBJ1-6, reads DAMVIQNPRYQVTQFGKPVTLSCSQTLNHNVMYWYQQKSSQAPKLLFHYYDKDFNNEADTPDNFQSRRPNTSFCFLDIRSPGLGDTAMYLCATSREVGPLHFGNGTRLTVT.

This clonotype has a count of ten or more. This rearrangement joins TRBV27 to TRBJ2-6; D may correspond to TRBD1 or TRBD2 (5 bases each). V gave up 6 bases and J gave up 2 bases, with 17 bases separating them. Looked up from germline, CDR1 is MNHEY and CDR2 is SMNVEV (reference sequence). The CDR3 length is 17 residues. The CDR3 is CASRGRLTGTGANVLTF. DNA of the CDR3: TGTGCCAGCAGGGGTAGACTAACAGGCACTGGGGCCAACGTCCTGACTTTC.

This clonotype was found many times. The CDR3 protein is CASSYSGTGDSYEQYF. CDR3 coding DNA: TGTGCCAGCAGTTACTCGGGGACAGGGGACTCCTACGAGCAGTACTTC. The chain links TRBV6-5 to TRBJ2-7, with TRBD1 identical over 10 bases. V lost 0 bases and J lost 0; bases outside the gene matches: 2. CDR1 MNHEY and CDR2 SVGAGI come from the germline V gene. The CDR3 length is 16 residues.

The V and J genes are TRBV10-3 and TRBJ2-1, with D perhaps matching TRBD2 (6 bases). Germline loops: CDR1 ENHRY, CDR2 SYGVKD. V was clipped by 6 bases and J by 0 bases, with 9 bases between them. The CDR3 has 14 residues. This chain's CDR3 is CAIRRESSYNEQFF. DNA of the CDR3: TGTGCCATCAGGCGGGAAAGCTCCTACAATGAGCAGTTCTTC.

The chain couples TRBV6-1 to TRBJ2-7; possible D gene TRBD2, 6 bases. The V end lost 6 bases, the J end lost 2 bases, and 17 bases lay between the germline ends. The CDR3 has 15 amino acids. Germline V gene data show CDR1 as MNHNS and CDR2 as SASEGT. CDR3 in amino acids: CASSQGGQYAYEQYF. CDR3 DNA sequence: TGTGCCAGCAGCCAGGGAGGCCAATACGCCTACGAGCAGTACTTC.

This clonotype was seen at least ten times. The chain employs TRBV7-9 and TRBJ2-5; TRBD2 agrees at 10 bases. This CDR3 comprises 18 residues. J lost 6 bases, V lost 4 bases, and 17 bases had no gene match. From germline, CDR1 is SEHNR and CDR2 FQNEAQ (reference sequence). CDR3 region: CASSSPREAGGPDQTQYF. In DNA form, the CDR3 reads TGTGCCAGCAGCTCGCCCCGGGAAGCGGGAGGGCCAGATCAGACCCAGTACTTC.

This clonotype has at least ten counts. The J gene is TRBJ1-5, the V gene TRBV5-1; maybe TRBD1 (6 bases). The CDR3 covers 14 residues. In germline, CDR1 is SGHRS, CDR2 YFSETQ. V lost 2 bases and J lost 4, with 10 bases in between. In nucleotides, the CDR3 is TGCGCCAGCAGCTTTACAGGGTTGAATCAGCCCCAGCATTTT. Its protein product is CASSFTGLNQPQHF.